This entry lists 27 T cell receptor beta chains sequenced from one sample in a study of blood T cell repertoires in COVID-19. Assay used: immunoSEQ multiplex PCR; TCRdb lists only in-frame clones, some missing. Of just over 300,000 clones in the sample, around 89% were seen once. Sequencing input: PBMCs or T cells enriched from blood (not recorded which). Receptors originate from a woman aged 40 to 50 who had recovered from COVID-19.

The chain carries TRBV29-1 and TRBJ2-3; D unclear. The CDR3 spans 13 residues. Germline V gives CDR1 SQVTM, CDR2 ANQGSEA. V lost 4 bases to trimming and J lost 0 bases, with 8 bases between them. The CDR3 reads CSVGDISTDTQYF. Written as DNA, the CDR3 is TGCAGCGTTGGAGACATTAGCACAGATACGCAGTATTTT.

The rearrangement joins TRBV7-8 to TRBJ2-2, with 11 bases matching TRBD2. V dropped 6 bases and J dropped 3; count of bases not matched to a gene: 3. This CDR3 spans 15 amino acids. CDR1 SGHVS and CDR2 FQNEAQ come from the germline V gene. In DNA, the CDR3 is TGTGCCAGCAGGTTTAGCGGGAGGGACACCGGGGAGCTGTTTTTT. This codes for CASRFSGRDTGELFF.

V usage is TRBV19 and J usage is TRBJ2-7; no firm D call. There are 13 residues in the CDR3. CDR1 and CDR2 (germline): LNHDA, SQIVND (reference sequence). Trimming removed 6 bases at V and 6 bases at J, with 15 bases between. This CDR3 is CASSPQEFSEQYF. The CDR3 DNA follows: TGTGCCAGTAGCCCCCAGGAATTTAGCGAGCAGTACTTC. Full variable domain (remainder filled in from reference TRBV19 and TRBJ2-7): DGGITQSPKYLFRKEGQNVTLSCEQNLNHDAMYWYRQDPGQGLRLIYYSQIVNDFQKGDIAEGYSVSREKKESFPLTVTSAQKNPTAFYLCASSPQEFSEQYFGPGTRLTVT.

The chain links TRBV7-8 to TRBJ1-1; 7 positions match TRBD1. Germline V gene sequence: CDR1 SGHVS, CDR2 FQNEAQ. J was trimmed by 1 base and V by 1 base; bases with no gene match: 9. The CDR3 contains 17 residues. CDR3 protein: CASSLDKGTDSNTEAFF. In DNA, the CDR3 is TGTGCCAGCAGCTTAGATAAGGGGACAGATTCGAACACTGAAGCTTTCTTT.

This clone was detected only once. The chain employs TRBV7-2 and TRBJ2-1; TRBD2 aligns across 9 bases. This CDR3 has 16 residues. Trimming took 1 base from V and 4 from J; bases not matched to a gene: 5. The germline gives CDR1 SGHTA, CDR2 FQGNSA. The CDR3 nucleotides are TGTGCCAGCAGCTTAGTAGGCGGGGGGGCATACAATGAGCAGTTCTTC. This translates into CASSLVGGGAYNEQFF.

This chain links TRBV2 with TRBJ2-1, with TRBD1 identical over 9 bases. The CDR3 totals 12 residues. Germline trimming cut 6 bases from V and 9 bases from J; bases unmatched to any gene: 3. Germline loops: CDR1 SNHLY, CDR2 FYNNEI. The CDR3, as DNA: TGTGCCAGCAGGAGGGGACAGGGTGAGCAGTTCTTC. Amino acid sequence: CASRRGQGEQFF. Drawing the rest from reference TRBV2 and TRBJ2-1, the complete variable domain is EPEVTQTPSHQVTQMGQEVILRCVPISNHLYFYWYRQILGQKVEFLVSFYNNEISEKSEIFDDQFSVERPDGSNFTLKIRSTKLEDSAMYFCASRRGQGEQFFGPGTRLTVL.

This clone was recorded only once. CDR3 coding DNA: TGTGCCAGCAGCTTAGAGAGGGCTACGAACTATGGCTACACCTTC. Translating gives CASSLERATNYGYTF. The gene calls are TRBV7-2 and TRBJ1-2; no clear D gene. The CDR3 is made up of 15 amino acids. Deletions cut 1 base from V and 2 bases from J, with 11 bases between. CDR1 and CDR2 (germline): SGHTA, FQGNSA.

The chain combines TRBV19 with TRBJ2-5, with TRBD2 identical over 11 bases. Germline CDR1 reads LNHDA; CDR2 reads SQIVND (reference sequence). J gave up 5 bases and V 1 base, and 6 bases lay outside the gene matches. The CDR3 runs 16 residues. Here the CDR3 reads CASSIGLAGGGETQYF. CDR3 nucleotide sequence: TGTGCCAGTAGTATAGGGCTAGCGGGAGGCGGGGAGACCCAGTACTTC.

This clone was observed a single time. V is TRBV9 and J is TRBJ2-2, with 7 bases aligning to TRBD1. CDR1 is SGDLS and CDR2 is YYNGEE in the germline V gene. The CDR3 extends over 12 amino acids. V was pared by 7 bases and J by 4 bases, with 1 base of the junction left unmatched. The CDR3 sequence is CASAGGTGELFF. For the CDR3, the DNA is TGTGCCAGCGCAGGGGGCACCGGGGAGCTGTTTTTT.

This chain links TRBV2 with TRBJ2-5; 7 bases are shared with TRBD1. The CDR3 covers 16 residues. V lost 2 bases, J lost 1 base, and 7 bases stayed unmatched. Looked up from germline, CDR1 is SNHLY and CDR2 is FYNNEI. CDR3 coding DNA: TGTGCCAGCAGTGAACAGGGGCAGGGGGTCCAAGAGACCCAGTACTTC. Its translation: CASSEQGQGVQETQYF.

The chain uses TRBV19 and TRBJ2-2; 8 positions match TRBD1. CDR1 and CDR2 from the germline V gene are LNHDA and SQIVND (reference sequence). After removal of 3 bases from V and 2 bases from J, the junction contained 2 bases not matched to a gene. The CDR3 has 15 amino acids. The CDR3 DNA sequence: TGTGCCAGTAGTATGGGGACAGGAAACACCGGGGAGCTGTTTTTT. It codes for CASSMGTGNTGELFF. The full variable domain, rest sourced from reference TRBV19 and TRBJ2-2, is DGGITQSPKYLFRKEGQNVTLSCEQNLNHDAMYWYRQDPGQGLRLIYYSQIVNDFQKGDIAEGYSVSREKKESFPLTVTSAQKNPTAFYLCASSMGTGNTGELFFGEGSRLTVL.

The chain couples TRBV20-1 to TRBJ1-1; 7 positions agree with TRBD1. The CDR3 consists of 11 residues. Germline CDR1 reads DFQATT; CDR2 reads SNEGSKA (reference sequence). J was trimmed by 11 bases and V by 4 bases; bases with no gene match: 7. This CDR3 reads CSATRGLEAFF. In DNA form, the CDR3 reads TGCAGTGCTACGAGGGGGCTCGAGGCTTTCTTT.

Turning to this clone: An end of the junction differs from the germline gene, which may be a read error. J is TRBJ2-5 and V is TRBV7-7, with TRBD2 matching over 9 bases. The CDR3 is 15 residues long. Germline V gene sequence: CDR1 SSHAT, CDR2 FNYEAQ (reference sequence). The CDR3 sequence is CASSLVTSGQETQYF. CDR3 nucleotides: TGTGCTAGCAGCTTAGTGACTAGCGGCCAAGAGACCCAGTACTTC. The full variable domain, its missing parts supplied by reference TRBV7-7 and TRBJ2-5, is GAGVSQSPRYKVTKRGQDVTLRCDPISSHATLYWYQQALGQGPEFLTYFNYEAQPDKSGLPSDRFSAERPEGSISTLTIQRTEQRDSAMYRCASSLVTSGQETQYFGPGTRLLVL.

This clone appeared a single time. The V call is TRBV24-1, the J call TRBJ1-4, with 7 bases matching TRBD1. V shed 2 bases and J 8 bases; nucleotides not matched to a gene: 22. The V gene's germline CDR1 is KGHDR and CDR2 SFDVKD. The CDR3 covers 20 residues. DNA for the CDR3: TGTGCCACCAGTGATTCTGGGGCCGGGACAGCTGGGAGGTGGTGGGAAAAACTGTTTTTT. This sequence encodes CATSDSGAGTAGRWWEKLFF.

V gene TRBV7-2 combines with J gene TRBJ2-7; 9 bases fit TRBD2. This CDR3 contains 15 residues. The V gene end was trimmed by 7 bases and the J gene end by 3 bases; junction bases not matched to a gene: 10. From germline, CDR1 is SGHTA and CDR2 FQGNSA. The CDR3 region is CASKPRSGGIYEQYF. The CDR3 DNA is TGTGCCAGCAAGCCGAGGAGCGGGGGGATCTACGAGCAGTACTTC.

The chain joins TRBV20-1 to TRBJ1-1; no clear D. Germline V lookup: CDR1 DFQATT, CDR2 SNEGSKA (reference sequence). Trimming cost V 6 bases and J 6 bases, with 11 bases left between them. CDR3 length: 11 residues. The CDR3 here is CSAGLRAEAFF. CDR3 nucleotides: TGCAGTGCGGGGTTGAGGGCTGAAGCTTTCTTT.

This chain uses TRBV6-2 or TRBV6-3 with TRBJ2-1; 10 bases map to TRBD2. V dropped 5 bases and J dropped 8; count of bases not matched to a gene: 6. The germline gives CDR1 MNHEY, CDR2 SVGEGT. The CDR3 totals 14 residues. CDR3: CASSQREGGDEQFF. CDR3 nucleotide sequence: TGTGCCAGCAGTCAGCGGGAGGGAGGGGATGAGCAGTTCTTC.

The rearrangement uses TRBV24-1 and TRBJ2-3; D might be TRBD2 (5 bases). The CDR3 has 15 residues. The V end was cut by 2 bases, the J end by 0 bases, with 8 bases between. The germline V gene has CDR1 KGHDR and CDR2 SFDVKD. The CDR3 coding sequence is TGTGCCACCAGTGATTCCCTAGCAAGCACAGATACGCAGTATTTT. Encoded protein: CATSDSLASTDTQYF.

The chain couples TRBV6-1 to TRBJ1-5; D ambiguous. Looked up from germline, CDR1 is MNHNS and CDR2 is SASEGT. V gave up 2 bases and J gave up 4 bases, with 15 bases separating them. CDR3 length equals 16 residues. CDR3 sequence: CASSERTDLRNQPQHF. Written as DNA, the CDR3 is TGTGCCAGCAGTGAAAGAACAGATCTCAGAAATCAGCCCCAGCATTTT.

This sequence joins TRBV27 and TRBJ1-5, with D maybe TRBD1 (5 bases). Per germline, CDR1 MNHEY and CDR2 SMNVEV (reference sequence). The CDR3 loop spans 16 amino acids. Trimming pared 2 bases from V and 3 bases from J, leaving 14 bases between. The DNA of the CDR3 is TGTGCCAGCAGTTTAAAAGGGGCAGGGCTCAATCAGCCCCAGCATTTT. Protein product: CASSLKGAGLNQPQHF.

The chain couples TRBV6-2 or TRBV6-3 to TRBJ2-7; the match to TRBD1 covers 7 bases. The CDR3 totals 17 residues. J lost 0 bases, V lost 0 bases, and 8 bases had no gene match. CDR1 and CDR2 (germline): MNHEY, SVGEGT. Here the CDR3 DNA reads TGTGCCAGCAGTTACTCCCCCGGACAGGTGAGCTCCTACGAGCAGTACTTC. Encoded protein: CASSYSPGQVSSYEQYF.

The rearrangement uses TRBV28 and TRBJ1-2; D ambiguous. This CDR3 contains 11 residues. CDR1 is MDHEN, CDR2 SYDVKM, per germline. The V end was cut by 6 bases, the J end by 6 bases, with 8 bases between. The CDR3 reads CASSLFNGYTF. DNA of the CDR3: TGTGCCAGCAGCCTATTTAATGGCTACACCTTC.

The genes are TRBV7-6 and TRBJ2-7; TRBD1 matches at 10 bases. CDR1 is SGHVS and CDR2 is FNYEAQ in the germline V gene. The J segment lost 3 bases and the V segment lost 3 bases, leaving 2 bases of the junction unmatched. The CDR3 extends over 14 amino acids. In DNA, the CDR3 is TGTGCCAGCAGCTTTGGGGACAGGGGCTACGAGCAGTACTTC. It is translated as CASSFGDRGYEQYF.

The rearrangement links TRBV7-2 to TRBJ2-3, with 10 bases identical to TRBD1. The V gene's germline CDR1 is SGHTA and CDR2 FQGNSA. This CDR3 region has 16 residues. The V gene end was trimmed by 3 bases and the J gene end by 4 bases; junction bases not matched to a gene: 7. The CDR3 coding sequence is TGTGCCAGCAGCTTGGCCGGGACAGGGGTGGCAGATACGCAGTATTTT. Amino acid sequence: CASSLAGTGVADTQYF.

The chain couples TRBV10-3 to TRBJ2-7; tentatively, D is TRBD1 (5 bases). The germline V gene has CDR1 ENHRY and CDR2 SYGVKD. V shed 0 bases and J shed 5 bases, with 11 bases lying between them. There are 14 residues in the CDR3. CDR3 coding DNA: TGTGCCATCAGTGAGTCCAAGGTAGGGGACGAGCAGTACTTC. This translates into CAISESKVGDEQYF.

J is TRBJ1-1 and V is TRBV7-2; D uncertain. The CDR3 loop spans 14 amino acids. Germline loops: CDR1 SGHTA, CDR2 FQGNSA. V gave up 0 bases and J gave up 1 base, with 6 bases separating them. CDR3: CASSLAAQNTEAFF. The CDR3 bases are TGTGCCAGCAGCTTAGCGGCACAGAACACTGAAGCTTTCTTT.

The CDR3 here is CASSNDLQGLTF. The CDR3 DNA reads as TGTGCCAGCAGCAATGACCTACAGGGCCTGACCTTC. The chain joins TRBV5-4 to TRBJ1-2; D is possibly TRBD1 (6 bases). V was shortened by 4 bases and J by 14 bases, with 18 bases between the two germline ends. CDR1 and CDR2 from the germline V gene are SGHNT and YYREEE (reference sequence). The CDR3 contains 12 residues. The full variable domain, in which reference TRBV5-4 and TRBJ1-2 provide the parts outside the CDR3, is ETGVTQSPTHLIKTRGQQVTLRCSSQSGHNTVSWYQQALGQGPQFIFQYYREEENGRGNFPPRFSGLQFPNYSSELNVNALELDDSALYLCASSNDLQGLTFGSGTRLTVV.